Below, one T cell receptor (beta chain) is given with its context. The antigen it recognizes is unknown. Base-call qualities are not available, and no considerably larger clone is one nucleotide away. This sample was taken from a study of blood T cell repertoires in COVID-19 (TCRdb year 2020). For context, the study as a whole: Collaborator samples came from the United States, Italy and Spain and covered acute and convalescent phases of COVID-19. The prospective study material was composed of cDNA or gDNA derived from T cells, B-cell-depleted T cells, or PBMCs. The dataset comprised deeply sampled blood TCRbeta repertoires from subjects exposed to, actively infected with, or recovered from COVID-19. A freely available public database, intended as a resource for researchers studying the immune response to SARS-CoV-2, is where the repertoires were released. Samples came from the ongoing ImmuneRACE study (first 160 participants) plus 1,254 subjects from 6 global collaborators. A de-identified subject ID, COVID-19 status, age in years and sex were almost always included in the sample metadata. Where available, HLA class I and class II types were taken from metadata supplied by the sample provider and were not determined by assay-based typing. What the study reported, not specific to this receptor: The amount of clinical and demographic metadata varied by source and participant and was provided uncurated.

TCRbeta CDR3 regions were amplified from genomic DNA using the immunoSEQ Assay, a bias-controlled multiplex PCR. The authors' pipeline ran thus. The number of nucleated cells in each sample was estimated from the amplification of reference gene primers within the assay. To quantify the absolute abundance of each unique TCRbeta CDR3 rearrangement, sequence reads were collapsed and filtered. For each sample, productive Simpson clonality was calculated as the square root of Simpson's diversity index over productive rearrangements. In TCRdb, the immuneACCESS table is reduced to in-frame sequences with V and J assigned. These tables do not hold every clone; where another copy was compared, an unresolved V gene accounts for under half, and the others remain unexplained. The V and J calls and clone size come from that table; D and trimming were worked out from the DNA. This sample is represented by some 500,000 clones; 88% of them were singletons. The ten largest clones represent 1.8% of the sample.

Participants in the prospective study were enrolled through a virtual design, were aged about 18 to 90 years, and lived in approximately 24 United States geographic areas. Cohort assignment in the prospective study relied on participant-reported clinical history from a screening survey and a study questionnaire. Recovered participants in ImmuneRACE Cohort 3 were defined as having two consecutive negative NP/OP PCR tests, clearance from a healthcare professional, or resolution of symptoms. In the prospective study, whole blood, serum and a nasopharyngeal or oropharyngeal swab were collected from each participant by mobile phlebotomists. Participants in the prospective study had the option to provide additional blood draws and questionnaires over an approximately two-month period. Before DNA extraction, prospective study blood samples were shipped either frozen or at room temperature. The CDR3 goes from the cysteine to the phenylalanine over 17 residues. Solely the CDR3 DNA is kept, with 51 bases framed from the first base. The CDR1 and CDR2 encoded by the germline V gene (reference sequence) are SEHNR and FQNEAQ. Trimmed from V: 5 bases; trimmed from J: 9 bases; junction bases lacking a gene match: 17.

The clonotype comes from a woman aged 40 to 55 who had recovered from COVID-19. Sequenced sample: PBMCs or T cells enriched from blood (not recorded which). The rearranged segments are TRBV7-9 and TRBJ2-1; TRBD1 fits 9 bases in the junction. The CDR3 protein sequence reads: CASSGWDRAGSRGEQFF. The bases are TGTGCCAGCAGCGGATGGGACAGGGCCGGGAGTAGGGGTGAGCAGTTCTTC.